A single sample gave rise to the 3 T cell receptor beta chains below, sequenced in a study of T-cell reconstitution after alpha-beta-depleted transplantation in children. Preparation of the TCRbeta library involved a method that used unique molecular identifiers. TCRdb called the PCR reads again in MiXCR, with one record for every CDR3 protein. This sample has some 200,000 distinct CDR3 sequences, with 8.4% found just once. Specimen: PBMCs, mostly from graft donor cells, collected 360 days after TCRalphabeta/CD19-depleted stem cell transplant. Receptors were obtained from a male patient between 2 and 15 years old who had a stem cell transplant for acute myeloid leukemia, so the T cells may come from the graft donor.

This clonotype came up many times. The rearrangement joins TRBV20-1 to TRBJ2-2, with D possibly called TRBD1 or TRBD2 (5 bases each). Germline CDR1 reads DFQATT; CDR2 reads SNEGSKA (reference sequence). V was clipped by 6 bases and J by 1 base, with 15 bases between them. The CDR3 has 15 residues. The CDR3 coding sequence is TGCAGTGCCACTTCCGGGACGCAGAACACCGGGGAGCTGTTTTTT. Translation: CSATSGTQNTGELFF.

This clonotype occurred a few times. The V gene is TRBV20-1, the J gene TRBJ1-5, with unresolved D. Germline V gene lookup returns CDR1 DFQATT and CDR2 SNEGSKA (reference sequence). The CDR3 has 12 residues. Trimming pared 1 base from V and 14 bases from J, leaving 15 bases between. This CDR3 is CSARAREAPEHF. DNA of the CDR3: TGCAGTGCTAGAGCGAGAGAGGCTCCGGAGCATTTT.

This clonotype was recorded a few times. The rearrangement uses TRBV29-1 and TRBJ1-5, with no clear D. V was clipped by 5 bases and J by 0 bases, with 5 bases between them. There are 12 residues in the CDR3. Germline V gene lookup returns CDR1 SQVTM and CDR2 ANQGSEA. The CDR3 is CSVQYSNQPQHF. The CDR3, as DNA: TGCAGCGTTCAATATAGCAATCAGCCCCAGCATTTT. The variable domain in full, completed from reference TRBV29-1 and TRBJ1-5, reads SAVISQKPSRDICQRGTSLTIQCQVDSQVTMMFWYRQQPGQSLTLIATANQGSEATYESGFVIDKFPISRPNLTFSTLTVSNMSPEDSSIYLCSVQYSNQPQHFGDGTRLSIL.